These 11 T cell receptor beta chains came from one sample sequenced in a study of T-cell reconstitution after alpha-beta-depleted transplantation in children (dated by TCRdb to 2016 to 2017). The library was produced with PCR. TCRdb lists the instrument as Illumina HiSeq 2500. Molecular barcoding was employed in the preparation of TCR libraries, with unique molecular identifiers being used to normalize TCRbeta repertoire quantification. TCRdb handled the public reads itself, with Q25 trimming in fastp and clone calling in MiXCR, and kept productive beta chains. Identical CDR3 protein sequences are pooled into one entry, listed with their most common genes and DNA. This sample gives approximately 230,000 distinct CDR3 sequences in total; 20% to 30% of them show up just once. About 4.8% of the sample lies in the top ten. Explained via the paper, the treatment or condition label denotes: allogeneic hematopoietic cell transplantation with graft depleted of TCRalphabeta T cells and CD19 B cells.

Sequenced material: PBMCs, mostly from graft donor cells, taken 360 days after TCRalphabeta/CD19-depleted stem cell transplant. The receptor source for this set is a female patient aged 2-9 years who had a stem cell transplant for congenital amegakaryocytic thrombocytopenia, so the T cells may come from the graft donor.

The chain has TRBV5-1 and TRBJ2-1; D is possibly TRBD1 (6 bases). V was shortened by 3 bases and J by 4 bases, with 11 bases between the two germline ends. Germline V gene lookup returns CDR1 SGHRS and CDR2 YFSETQ. The CDR3 spans 14 residues. CDR3 coding DNA: TGCGCCAGCAGCTCAGGGGACGCGTACAATGAGCAGTTCTTC. Translation gives CASSSGDAYNEQFF.

This clonotype was seen more than once but under ten times. J is TRBJ1-1 and V is TRBV19; D is unresolved. The V end lost 8 bases, the J end lost 4 bases, and 8 bases lay between the germline ends. There are 11 residues in the CDR3. Germline V lookup: CDR1 LNHDA, CDR2 SQIVND (reference sequence). The CDR3, as DNA: TGTGCCAGTGGCATTGGCACTGAAGCTTTCTTT. Its protein product is CASGIGTEAFF.

The chain employs TRBV9 and TRBJ2-2; the D gene is possibly TRBD2 (5 bases). The CDR3 has 12 amino acids. The V and J ends lost 7 bases and 6 bases respectively, with 10 bases between them. The germline gives CDR1 SGDLS, CDR2 YYNGEE. In DNA form, the CDR3 reads TGTGCCAGCGGGAGACGCTCCGGGGAGCTGTTTTTT. As protein: CASGRRSGELFF.

V gene TRBV27 combines with J gene TRBJ2-3; no clear D gene. The CDR3 loop spans 12 amino acids. Germline V gene data show CDR1 as MNHEY and CDR2 as SMNVEV (reference sequence). Trimming removed 11 bases from V and 4 bases from J, with 13 bases in between. DNA of the CDR3: TGTGCCTCCTCGCCGGACCCAGATACGCAGTATTTT. Amino acid sequence: CASSPDPDTQYF.

This clonotype was observed a few times. The chain is built from TRBV9 and TRBJ2-1, with unresolved D. Germline-derived CDR1 and CDR2 are SGDLS and YYNGEE. This CDR3 is 16 amino acids long. The V gene lost 0 bases and the J gene lost 0 bases, with 10 bases spanning the gap. The CDR3, as DNA: TGTGCCAGCAGCGTAGTATCCACGGGCTCCTACAATGAGCAGTTCTTC. Residues: CASSVVSTGSYNEQFF.

This chain links TRBV12-3 or TRBV12-4 with TRBJ2-1; D uncertain. Trimming left V 6 bases short and J 4 bases short, with 22 bases between. The CDR3 extends over 17 amino acids. CDR3 loop: CASSPMVQTSTYNEQFF. CDR3 coding DNA: TGTGCCAGCAGCCCAATGGTCCAAACAAGCACATACAATGAGCAGTTCTTC.

V is TRBV12-3 or TRBV12-4 and J is TRBJ2-7; D is unclear. The CDR3 consists of 14 residues. The V end was cut by 3 bases, the J end by 2 bases, with 11 bases between. The CDR3 here is CASSFWYRPYEQYF. The CDR3 nucleotides are TGTGCCAGCAGTTTTTGGTACAGACCCTACGAGCAGTACTTC.

The rearrangement uses TRBV20-1 and TRBJ1-1; D perhaps matches TRBD1 (5 bases). This CDR3 comprises 15 residues. V was clipped by 6 bases and J by 1 base, with 18 bases between them. The germline V gene encodes CDR1 DFQATT and CDR2 SNEGSKA (reference sequence). In DNA, the CDR3 is TGCAGTGCCATATCCTACGGACAAGGGAACACTGAAGCTTTCTTT. It codes for CSAISYGQGNTEAFF.

The sample holds a few counts of this clonotype. This chain uses TRBV6-2 or TRBV6-3 with TRBJ2-3; 7 positions match TRBD2. Germline V lookup: CDR1 MNHEY, CDR2 SVGEGT. Germline trimming cut 2 bases from V and 6 bases from J; bases unmatched to any gene: 8. The CDR3 runs 15 residues. In nucleotides, the CDR3 is TGTGCCAGCAGTTACCTTTCTGCGGGGGACGATACGCAGTATTTT. It specifies CASSYLSAGDDTQYF.

This clonotype was counted a few times. CDR3 DNA sequence: TGTGCCAGCAGCTTCGCCTACCGGCCAGATACGCAGTATTTT. Translating it yields CASSFAYRPDTQYF. This chain uses TRBV7-2 with TRBJ2-3; D remains unclear. The V end was cut by 3 bases, the J end by 4 bases, with 11 bases between. CDR3 length: 14 residues. The V gene's germline CDR1 is SGHTA and CDR2 FQGNSA.

This clonotype was counted at least ten times. The chain is built from TRBV11-2 and TRBJ2-5, with D unclear. V was pared by 4 bases and J by 5 bases, with 5 bases between. There are 11 residues in the CDR3. Per germline, CDR1 SGHAT and CDR2 FQNNGV. The CDR3 region has the DNA TGTGCCAGCAGCTCTTGGGAGACCCAGTACTTC. This sequence encodes CASSSWETQYF.